This TCR beta chain was observed in a study of blood T cell repertoires in COVID-19. Profiled with immunoSEQ multiplex PCR; TCRdb holds only in-frame clones, not every one. The data contain 120,000 to 150,000 clones, around 81% of them singletons. The ends lost 3 bases at V and 3 bases at J; junction bases unmatched: 2. Looked up from germline, CDR1 is MNHEY and CDR2 is SMNVEV (reference sequence). The length of the CDR3 is 13 residues. The chain is built from TRBV27 and TRBJ2-7, with TRBD2 identical over 7 bases. This TCR derives from a woman aged 40 to 50 who had recovered from COVID-19. The sequencing input was PBMCs or T cells enriched from blood (not recorded which). CDR3 in DNA: TGTGCCAGCAGTTTCGGGACTAACTACGAGCAGTACTTC. Translated, it gives CASSFGTNYEQYF.